Below, one TCR beta chain is given with its context. Only in-frame clones appear in the TCRdb table, and some are missing; sequencing was by immunoSEQ multiplex PCR. The repertoire consists of roughly 20,000 clones, with more than 65% occurring once and the leading ten covering around 2.5%. The CDR3 is made up of 13 amino acids. The germline V gene encodes CDR1 MNHEY and CDR2 SVGAGI. The V end was cut by 0 bases, the J end by 7 bases, with 9 bases between. The sample comes from a study of PD-1 blockade in classical Hodgkin lymphoma. Regarding time point: cycle 4 day 1 (C4D1), after 6 weeks of nivolumab. In every patient, relapse followed autologous stem cell transplantation, while exposure to brentuximab vedotin differed. Purification of CD4+ T cells from thawed PBMCs was performed via magnetic negative selection. Complete response, partial response or progressive disease constituted the best responses recorded.

Material: CD4+ T cells from blood, obtained before the fourth cycle of nivolumab. The chain is built from TRBV6-5 and TRBJ1-2, with D possibly TRBD1 on 5 matching bases. The TCR originated in a human donor with classical Hodgkin lymphoma. CDR3 in DNA: TGTGCCAGCAGTTACTCAGGCAGGGCTGGCTACACCTTC. It specifies CASSYSGRAGYTF.